The TCR beta chain described here comes from a study of blood T cell repertoires in COVID-19. At the level of the study: Researchers got acute and convalescent COVID-19 samples from the United States, Italy and Spain. PBMCs, B-cell-depleted T cells, or T cells were the source of the cDNA or gDNA that made up the material.

How the authors handled the data: Amplifying reference gene primers gave estimates of nucleated cell counts. TCRdb's table, derived via immunoSEQ multiplex PCR, lists solely in-frame clones and lacks some. V and J calls and clone size are as listed in that table; D and trimming were resolved from the DNA. The repertoire holds around 230,000 clones, roughly 87% seen once, with around 7.2% in the top ten. The sequence derives from a man between 60 and 75 years old who had recovered from COVID-19. The source material was peripheral blood.

In nucleotides, the CDR3 is TGTGCCATCAGTTCCGGGACAGCCCAGGGGTCGGCTGAAGCTTTCTTT. As protein: CAISSGTAQGSAEAFF. The chain joins TRBV10-3 to TRBJ1-1, with 7 bases identical to TRBD1. This CDR3 is built from 16 residues. In germline, CDR1 is ENHRY, CDR2 SYGVKD. The V segment lost 5 bases and the J segment 6 bases; nucleotides outside the gene matches: 15.